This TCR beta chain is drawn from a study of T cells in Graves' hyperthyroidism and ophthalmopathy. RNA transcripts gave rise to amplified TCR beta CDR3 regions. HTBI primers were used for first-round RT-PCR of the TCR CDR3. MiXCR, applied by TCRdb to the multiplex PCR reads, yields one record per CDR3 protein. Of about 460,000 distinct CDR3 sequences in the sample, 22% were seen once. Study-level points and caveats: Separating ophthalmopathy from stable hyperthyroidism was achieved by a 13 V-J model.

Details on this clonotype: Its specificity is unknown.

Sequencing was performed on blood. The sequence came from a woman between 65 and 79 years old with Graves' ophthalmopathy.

The CDR3 DNA sequence: TGTGCCAGCAGCGTAACTCCGACCTACACAGATACGCAGTATTTT. Translating gives CASSVTPTYTDTQYF. The genes are TRBV9 and TRBJ2-3; D is ambiguous. Germline V gene lookup returns CDR1 SGDLS and CDR2 YYNGEE. V was trimmed by 1 base and J by 2 bases, leaving 11 bases between them. CDR3 length: 15 amino acids.